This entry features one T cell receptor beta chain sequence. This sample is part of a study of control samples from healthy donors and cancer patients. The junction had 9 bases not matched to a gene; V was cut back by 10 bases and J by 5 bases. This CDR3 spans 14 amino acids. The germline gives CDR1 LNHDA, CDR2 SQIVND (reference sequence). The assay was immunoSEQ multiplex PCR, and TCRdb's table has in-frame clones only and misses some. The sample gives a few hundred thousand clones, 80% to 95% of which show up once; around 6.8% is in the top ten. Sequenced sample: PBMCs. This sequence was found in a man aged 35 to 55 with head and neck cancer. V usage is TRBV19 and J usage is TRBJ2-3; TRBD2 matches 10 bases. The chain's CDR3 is CATTKRGGRDTQYF. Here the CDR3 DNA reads TGTGCCACCACCAAGCGGGGGGGCAGAGATACGCAGTATTTT.